This TCR beta chain comes out of a study of shared clonotypes between healthy human individuals. Germline trimming cut 5 bases from V and 5 bases from J; bases unmatched to any gene: 15. CDR3 length: 18 amino acids. The germline CDR1 and CDR2 sequences are PRHDT and FYEKMQ (reference sequence). The table came from immunoSEQ multiplex PCR; TCRdb's copy has only in-frame clones and leaves some out. The sample yields 800,000 to 1,200,000 clones, approximately 80% seen once. The chain joins TRBV13 to TRBJ2-5; 12 positions agree with TRBD2. The sample consisted of memory CD4+ T cells from PBMCs. Subset here: CD45RA-negative fraction. This sequence was found in a young man in good health. Some clones in this sample may be carry-over from other donors' samples. CDR3 in amino acids: CASSKKTLAGGPLETQYF. The CDR3 coding sequence is TGTGCCAGCAGCAAAAAGACCCTAGCGGGAGGGCCCTTGGAGACCCAGTACTTC.